The 32 T cell receptor beta chains reported below all come from one sample, sequenced in a study of cytomegalovirus exposure and HLA in healthy donors. PCR amplification relied on 60 Vbeta primers (plus 13 Jbeta primers). Assay: immunoSEQ multiplex PCR; the TCRdb copy retains only in-frame clones and omits some. Of more than 85,000 clones in the sample, 69% are singletons; the top ten hold 3.2%. The sequencing sample was made of PBMCs. These TCRs come from a man aged 25-45 years in good health and CMV-seronegative.

The chain uses TRBV5-7 and TRBJ2-7; 9 positions match TRBD1. TRBV5-7 has ORF status, its function being uncertain. The CDR3 has 15 residues. V shed 0 bases, J shed 1 base, and the junction held 2 bases outside the gene matches. DNA for the CDR3: TGTGCCAGCAGCTTGGACAGGGGGCAATCCTACGAGCAGTACTTC. It is translated as CASSLDRGQSYEQYF.

The chain carries TRBV5-1 and TRBJ1-1, with D perhaps TRBD1 (5 bases). The CDR3 consists of 15 residues. Germline V gene data show CDR1 as SGHRS and CDR2 as YFSETQ. V lost 2 bases and J lost 1, with 12 bases in between. The CDR3 is CASSFAGTPNTEAFF. In DNA form, the CDR3 reads TGCGCCAGCAGCTTCGCCGGGACTCCGAACACTGAAGCTTTCTTT.

The chain carries TRBV5-1 and TRBJ2-1; the match to TRBD2 covers 12 bases. The germline CDR1 and CDR2 sequences are SGHRS and YFSETQ. This CDR3 has 16 residues. Trimming took 4 bases from V and 8 from J; bases not matched to a gene: 10. CDR3 protein: CASSVTSGSVLDEQFF. DNA of the CDR3: TGCGCCAGCAGCGTGACTAGCGGGAGTGTTTTAGATGAGCAGTTCTTC. Variable domain in full (rest from reference TRBV5-1 and TRBJ2-1): KAGVTQTPRYLIKTRGQQVTLSCSPISGHRSVSWYQQTPGQGLQFLFEYFSETQRNKGNFPGRFSGRQFSNSRSEMNVSTLELGDSALYLCASSVTSGSVLDEQFFGPGTRLTVL.

This chain joins TRBV9 and TRBJ1-2; unclear D gene. This CDR3 is 13 amino acids long. CDR1 is SGDLS, CDR2 YYNGEE, per germline. The V gene lost 4 bases and the J gene lost 4 bases, with 11 bases spanning the gap. CDR3 sequence: CASSPLGVYGYTF. In DNA, the CDR3 is TGTGCCAGCAGCCCCCTCGGGGTCTATGGCTACACCTTC.

V usage is TRBV7-2 and J usage is TRBJ1-6; D might be TRBD1 (6 bases). The CDR3 extends over 12 amino acids. Deletions cut 5 bases from V and 9 bases from J, with 8 bases between. CDR1 and CDR2 (germline): SGHTA, FQGNSA. This CDR3 reads CASSIQGSPLHF. Written as DNA, the CDR3 is TGTGCCAGCAGCATACAGGGTTCACCCCTCCACTTT. The full variable domain, in which reference TRBV7-2 and TRBJ1-6 provide the parts outside the CDR3, is GAGVSQSPSNKVTEKGKDVELRCDPISGHTALYWYRQSLGQGLEFLIYFQGNSAPDKSGLPSDRFSAERTGGSVSTLTIQRTQQEDSAVYLCASSIQGSPLHFGNGTRLTVT.

This clone was seen only a few times. The chain has TRBV19 and TRBJ1-2; 9 bases fit TRBD1. J gave up 8 bases and V 5 bases, and 12 bases lay outside the gene matches. CDR1 is LNHDA, CDR2 SQIVND, per germline (reference sequence). This CDR3 has 15 residues. The CDR3 loop is CASSPDGQGFLGYTF. In nucleotides, the CDR3 is TGTGCCAGTAGTCCCGACGGACAGGGGTTCTTGGGCTACACCTTC.

The chain couples TRBV7-2 to TRBJ2-3; 7 nucleotides line up with TRBD1. CDR1 and CDR2 from the germline V gene are SGHTA and FQGNSA. The V gene end was trimmed by 4 bases and the J gene end by 4 bases; junction bases not matched to a gene: 5. This CDR3 contains 14 residues. The CDR3 reads CASSSDREADTQYF. The CDR3 DNA is TGTGCCAGCAGCTCCGACAGGGAAGCAGATACGCAGTATTTT.

Only a few counts were recorded for this clone. This chain uses TRBV7-9 with TRBJ2-7, with a weak D call TRBD1 (8 bases). Deletions cut 2 bases from V and 5 bases from J, with 22 bases between. The germline CDR1 and CDR2 sequences are SEHNR and FQNEAQ (reference sequence). The CDR3 runs to 17 residues. CDR3 nucleotides: TGTGCCAGCAGCTTACCCCTGACAGGGGAGGGGCATCACGAGCAGTACTTC. It is translated as CASSLPLTGEGHHEQYF.

The table lists this clone with a few counts. The rearrangement links TRBV29-1 to TRBJ2-7; 12 nucleotides align to TRBD2. Germline CDR1 is SQVTM and CDR2 is ANQGSEA. The junction had 1 base not matched to a gene; V was cut back by 5 bases and J by 2 bases. This CDR3 has 13 amino acids. The CDR3 coding sequence is TGCAGCGTTTCTAGCGGGAGGGCCTACGAGCAGTACTTC. It is translated as CSVSSGRAYEQYF.

This clone was counted between two and nine times. The rearrangement joins TRBV27 to TRBJ2-7; TRBD2 aligns across 7 bases. The CDR3 runs to 16 residues. Losses at the gene ends were 7 bases for V and 2 bases for J; bases not matched to a gene: 14. Germline V gene data show CDR1 as MNHEY and CDR2 as SMNVEV (reference sequence). The CDR3 DNA reads TGTGCCAGCAAATTCCGCGAGGGACTACCAGCCTACGAGCAGTACTTC. This gives the protein CASKFREGLPAYEQYF.

The V call is TRBV6-1, the J call TRBJ2-7; 12 nucleotides align to TRBD2. The CDR3 is 17 amino acids. V trimming: 4 bases; J trimming: 4 bases; junction bases outside the gene matches: 11. Germline-derived CDR1 and CDR2 are MNHNS and SASEGT. In DNA form, the CDR3 reads TGTGCCAGCAGTGGATATCGACTAGCGGGAGTTTGGTACGAGCAGTACTTC. Its translation is CASSGYRLAGVWYEQYF.

This rearrangement joins TRBV9 to TRBJ2-3; D call uncertain. This CDR3 is built from 15 residues. Germline CDR1 and CDR2: SGDLS and YYNGEE. Trimming removed 5 bases at V and 0 bases at J, with 13 bases between. CDR3 sequence (DNA): TGTGCCAGCAGTCATCAGGCAGGTAGCACAGATACGCAGTATTTT. It translates to CASSHQAGSTDTQYF. Supplemented by reference TRBV9 and TRBJ2-3, the full variable domain reads DSGVTQTPKHLITATGQRVTLRCSPRSGDLSVYWYQQSLDQGLQFLIQYYNGEERAKGNILERFSAQQFPDLHSELNLSSLELGDSALYFCASSHQAGSTDTQYFGPGTRLTVL.

CDR3 in amino acids: CASSGTTGGEGTEAFF. DNA for the CDR3: TGCGCCAGCAGCGGAACAACAGGGGGCGAGGGCACTGAAGCTTTCTTT. V is TRBV5-1 and J is TRBJ1-1, with TRBD1 matching 9 bases. Looked up from germline, CDR1 is SGHRS and CDR2 is YFSETQ. V was clipped by 4 bases and J by 4 bases; unmatched bases: 11. There are 16 residues in the CDR3. The full variable domain, with the rest looked up from reference TRBV5-1 and TRBJ1-1, is KAGVTQTPRYLIKTRGQQVTLSCSPISGHRSVSWYQQTPGQGLQFLFEYFSETQRNKGNFPGRFSGRQFSNSRSEMNVSTLELGDSALYLCASSGTTGGEGTEAFFGQGTRLTVV.

The rearrangement joins TRBV5-6 to TRBJ1-1; 9 bases agree with TRBD1. Germline V CDR1 and CDR2: SGHDT, YYEEEE. After removal of 3 bases from V and 9 bases from J, the junction contained 9 bases not matched to a gene. CDR3 length equals 14 residues. The CDR3 nucleotides read TGTGCCAGCAGCTCCCGGGACAGGGTCATGAAAGCTTTCTTT. It codes for CASSSRDRVMKAFF. Drawing the rest from reference TRBV5-6 and TRBJ1-1, the complete variable domain is DAGVTQSPTHLIKTRGQQVTLRCSPKSGHDTVSWYQQALGQGPQFIFQYYEEEERQRGNFPDRFSGHQFPNYSSELNVNALLLGDSALYLCASSSRDRVMKAFFGQGTRLTVV.

The chain recombines TRBV4-2 with TRBJ1-4; TRBD1 matches 9 bases. The CDR3 contains 16 residues. V gave up 0 bases and J gave up 5 bases; unmatched junction bases: 4. Germline V CDR1 and CDR2: LGHNA, YNFKEQ. The CDR3 reads CASSQDPGTGNEKLFF. Here the CDR3 DNA reads TGTGCCAGCAGCCAAGATCCCGGGACAGGGAATGAAAAACTGTTTTTT.

The count of this clone is one. The chain carries TRBV30 and TRBJ2-3; D possibly corresponds to TRBD1 (5 bases). The CDR3 contains 14 residues. Trimming cost V 0 bases and J 1 base, with 8 bases left between them. The germline V gene has CDR1 GTSNPN and CDR2 SVGIG (reference sequence). Here the CDR3 reads CAWSVQGGTDTQYF. As DNA, the CDR3 is TGTGCCTGGAGTGTACAAGGGGGCACAGATACGCAGTATTTT.

This clone has just a few counts. The chain couples TRBV4-1 to TRBJ2-4, with 7 nucleotides matching TRBD1. In germline, CDR1 is MGHRA, CDR2 YSYEKL. The CDR3 spans 15 residues. V shed 0 bases and J 12 bases; nucleotides not matched to a gene: 11. The CDR3 loop is CASSQDRGERDSQYF. The CDR3 bases are TGCGCCAGCAGCCAAGACAGGGGCGAAAGGGACAGTCAGTACTTC.

This clone appeared a single time. The chain couples TRBV7-2 to TRBJ1-1; 10 nucleotides line up with TRBD1. This CDR3 is 16 amino acids long. The germline gives CDR1 SGHTA, CDR2 FQGNSA. J was trimmed by 1 base and V by 5 bases; bases with no gene match: 7. The CDR3, as DNA: TGTGCCAGCAGCGCCAGGACAGGGGGTCCGAACACTGAAGCTTTCTTT. Its protein is CASSARTGGPNTEAFF.

This clone was detected a few times. The V call is TRBV7-2, the J call TRBJ1-5, with D possibly matching TRBD1 (5 bases). Germline CDR1 and CDR2: SGHTA and FQGNSA. V was trimmed by 2 bases and J by 7 bases, leaving 12 bases between them. The CDR3 length is 14 residues. CDR3 in amino acids: CASSLNWGDQPQHF. The CDR3 DNA reads as TGTGCCAGCAGCTTAAATTGGGGGGACCAGCCCCAGCATTTT.

V and J are TRBV29-1 and TRBJ2-7, with 7 bases that match TRBD2. The germline gives CDR1 SQVTM, CDR2 ANQGSEA. The V gene end was trimmed by 4 bases and the J gene end by 6 bases; junction bases not matched to a gene: 12. This CDR3 is 14 amino acids long. CDR3 sequence: CSVVLGRERFEQYF. The CDR3 nucleotides read TGCAGCGTTGTACTCGGGCGGGAGAGGTTCGAGCAGTACTTC.

This sequence joins TRBV7-3 and TRBJ2-7, with D perhaps TRBD1 (6 bases). Per the germline V gene, CDR1 is SGHTA and CDR2 is FQGTGA. Trimming left V 1 base short and J 4 bases short, with 8 bases between. The CDR3 runs to 13 residues. The CDR3: CASSLKQGYEQYF. CDR3 nucleotides: TGTGCCAGCAGCTTAAAACAGGGATACGAGCAGTACTTC.

The gene calls are TRBV27 and TRBJ2-1; 16 positions match TRBD2. With 5 bases clipped from V and 2 bases from J, the junction kept 18 bases outside the gene matches. CDR1 is MNHEY and CDR2 is SMNVEV in the germline V gene (reference sequence). The CDR3 covers 22 residues. CDR3 loop: CASSPRGPGLAGGSWAYNEQFF. The CDR3, as DNA: TGTGCCAGCAGTCCTAGGGGTCCGGGACTAGCGGGAGGGTCCTGGGCCTACAATGAGCAGTTCTTC.

CDR3 in amino acids: CASGIAGARSEKLFF. CDR3 nucleotides: TGTGCCAGCGGAATTGCGGGGGCGCGATCTGAAAAACTGTTTTTT. The chain has TRBV28 and TRBJ1-4, with D tentatively TRBD1 (6 bases). V was cut by 8 bases and J by 7 bases, with 20 bases left in between. CDR1 is MDHEN and CDR2 is SYDVKM in the germline V gene. CDR3 size: 15 residues.

Details on this clone: This sample also contains other DNA sequences that code for the same CDR3. The V and J genes are TRBV9 and TRBJ2-3; 10 positions agree with TRBD2. The germline CDR1 and CDR2 sequences are SGDLS and YYNGEE. The ends lost 2 bases at V and 0 bases at J; junction bases unmatched: 0. CDR3 length: 15 residues. In nucleotides, the CDR3 is TGTGCCAGCAGCGTGACTAGCGGGAGCACAGATACGCAGTATTTT. Encoded protein: CASSVTSGSTDTQYF.

This sequence joins TRBV7-3 and TRBJ2-2; a possible D gene is TRBD2 (5 bases). CDR1 SGHTA and CDR2 FQGTGA come from the germline V gene. This CDR3 comprises 18 residues. Trimming removed 5 bases at V and 6 bases at J, with 25 bases between. The DNA of the CDR3 is TGTGCCAGCAGCCCCCATCCCACCGGCGTTGGAGGCGCCGGGGAGCTGTTTTTT. Its protein is CASSPHPTGVGGAGELFF.

This clone appeared once. V is TRBV28 and J is TRBJ1-5; D not resolved. V was shortened by 7 bases and J by 0 bases, with 13 bases between the two germline ends. Per the germline V gene, CDR1 is MDHEN and CDR2 is SYDVKM. The CDR3 is 15 residues long. The CDR3 spells CASKFAQSSNQPQHF. The CDR3 nucleotides are TGTGCCAGCAAGTTCGCACAGAGTAGCAATCAGCCCCAGCATTTT.

J is TRBJ1-1 and V is TRBV2; 7 nucleotides align to TRBD1. The V gene's germline CDR1 is SNHLY and CDR2 FYNNEI. V shed 5 bases and J 3 bases; nucleotides not matched to a gene: 6. CDR3 size: 14 residues. CDR3 region: CASSWTGVDTEAFF. DNA of the CDR3: TGTGCCAGCAGTTGGACAGGTGTCGACACTGAAGCTTTCTTT.

CDR3: CASSPRETQYF. DNA for the CDR3: TGTGCCAGCAGCCCCAGGGAGACCCAGTACTTC. The V gene is TRBV5-8, the J gene TRBJ2-5; D gene ambiguous. Germline CDR1 and CDR2: SGHTS and YDEGEE. Trimming removed 4 bases at V and 5 bases at J, with 6 bases between. The CDR3 has 11 residues.

The rearrangement joins TRBV5-8 to TRBJ2-6; a weak D match, TRBD1 (6 bases). CDR3 size: 19 residues. V was trimmed by 0 bases and J by 2 bases, leaving 18 bases between them. The V gene's germline CDR1 is SGHTS and CDR2 YDEGEE. The CDR3 DNA sequence: TGTGCCAGCAGCTTGGCCACAGGGAGTAGGCTTGCTGGGGCCAACGTCCTGACTTTC. This gives the protein CASSLATGSRLAGANVLTF.

V gene TRBV5-1 combines with J gene TRBJ1-1, with 8 bases fitting TRBD1. V shed 4 bases, J shed 1 base, and the junction held 3 bases outside the gene matches. CDR3 length: 14 residues. Germline V lookup: CDR1 SGHRS, CDR2 YFSETQ. This chain's CDR3 is CASSRGTGNTEAFF. CDR3 DNA: TGCGCCAGCAGCCGAGGGACAGGGAACACTGAAGCTTTCTTT.

The rearrangement joins TRBV7-9 to TRBJ2-7; a possible D gene is TRBD2 (5 bases). V lost 5 bases and J lost 6, with 8 bases in between. The CDR3 totals 11 residues. The germline V gene encodes CDR1 SEHNR and CDR2 FQNEAQ (reference sequence). The DNA of the CDR3 is TGTGCCAGCAGCCCAGGACTCGAGCAGTACTTC. Protein sequence: CASSPGLEQYF.

The table lists this clone with a count of one. This CDR3 reads CATSRTTGYSEQYF. In nucleotides, the CDR3 is TGTGCCACCAGCAGAACGACAGGGTACAGCGAGCAGTACTTC. The J gene is TRBJ2-7, the V gene TRBV15, with 7 positions matching TRBD1. V shed 2 bases, J shed 6 bases, and the junction held 7 bases outside the gene matches. Germline V gives CDR1 LNHNV, CDR2 YYDKDF (reference sequence). This CDR3 spans 14 amino acids.